These 16 T cell receptor beta chains came from one sample sequenced in a study of blood T cell repertoires in COVID-19. Assay used: immunoSEQ multiplex PCR; TCRdb lists only in-frame clones, some missing. The data show more than 40,000 clones, about 87% seen once. The sequenced material came from peripheral blood. The receptors stem from a man older than 75 with acute or convalescent COVID-19.

The V gene is TRBV6-5, the J gene TRBJ1-1; D is undetermined. The germline V gene encodes CDR1 MNHEY and CDR2 SVGAGI. V was shortened by 8 bases and J by 6 bases, with 10 bases between the two germline ends. The CDR3 is 11 amino acids. In DNA form, the CDR3 reads TGTGCCAGCTCCGGGGTTGCTGAAGCTTTCTTT. Translated: CASSGVAEAFF.

V gene TRBV12-3 or TRBV12-4 combines with J gene TRBJ1-5, with D possibly TRBD1 on 5 matching bases. The CDR3 has 13 residues. Trimming took off 2 bases at V and 6 bases at J, with 8 bases between the two ends. This chain's CDR3 is CASSLNRFQPQHF. In DNA form, the CDR3 reads TGTGCCAGCAGTTTAAACAGGTTTCAGCCCCAGCATTTT.

This chain joins TRBV4-2 and TRBJ1-6; TRBD1 matches at 8 bases. CDR1 LGHNA and CDR2 YNFKEQ come from the germline V gene. This CDR3 spans 16 amino acids. With V trimmed by 0 bases and J by 8 bases, 6 bases remained unmatched. The CDR3 nucleotides read TGTGCCAGCAGCCAAGATAAGTGGACAGGGTATTCACCCCTCCACTTT. Translated: CASSQDKWTGYSPLHF.

The chain is built from TRBV28 and TRBJ1-4; a weak D match, TRBD1 (5 bases). The CDR3 contains 20 residues. Germline lookup yields CDR1 MDHEN and CDR2 SYDVKM. V gave up 6 bases and J gave up 0 bases, with 26 bases separating them. The CDR3 DNA follows: TGTGCCAGCAGCCCACTCTCCCCCCAGGGTACAGATGCAACTAATGAAAAACTGTTTTTT. Residues: CASSPLSPQGTDATNEKLFF.

The chain has TRBV2 and TRBJ2-7; D unclear. Germline V gene data show CDR1 as SNHLY and CDR2 as FYNNEI. This CDR3 has 14 residues. V was trimmed by 4 bases and J by 1 base, leaving 11 bases between them. The CDR3 is CASSVFGSSYEQYF. CDR3 DNA: TGTGCCAGCAGTGTGTTCGGTTCTTCCTACGAGCAGTACTTC.

V and J are TRBV6-5 and TRBJ1-6; 9 positions match TRBD1. The germline V gene has CDR1 MNHEY and CDR2 SVGAGI. The CDR3 has 14 amino acids. Trimming removed 8 bases from V and 10 bases from J; junction bases left unmatched: 9. CDR3 coding DNA: TGTGCCAGCGGCGAACAGGGGGCAGGATCACCCCTCCACTTT. Translating it yields CASGEQGAGSPLHF.

The V and J genes are TRBV3-1 (or the pseudogene TRBV3-2) and TRBJ2-7, with D possibly being TRBD2 (6 bases). Trimming took off 1 base at V and 0 bases at J, with 10 bases between the two ends. The CDR3 runs 15 residues. Germline loops: CDR1 LGHDT, CDR2 YNNKEL (reference sequence). CDR3 sequence reads: CASSQGGATSYEQYF. In nucleotides, the CDR3 is TGTGCCAGCAGCCAAGGCGGGGCGACCTCCTACGAGCAGTACTTC.

The chain uses TRBV6-5 and TRBJ2-1; 14 nucleotides match TRBD2. In germline, CDR1 is MNHEY, CDR2 SVGAGI. The CDR3 has 14 residues. The V and J ends lost 6 bases and 10 bases, in that order; junction bases with no gene match: 5. The CDR3 reads CASSPGTSGGEQFF. Written as DNA, the CDR3 is TGTGCCAGCAGCCCGGGGACTAGCGGGGGAGAGCAGTTCTTC.

The V and J genes are TRBV10-2 and TRBJ1-2, with TRBD1 matching over 7 bases. The CDR3 extends over 13 amino acids. The V segment lost 7 bases and the J segment 6 bases; nucleotides outside the gene matches: 8. The germline gives CDR1 WSHSY, CDR2 SAAADI. CDR3 in amino acids: CASKPGGIDGYTF. The DNA of the CDR3 is TGCGCCAGCAAACCAGGGGGTATCGATGGCTACACCTTC.

The chain carries TRBV19 and TRBJ1-2; 7 nucleotides line up with TRBD1. This CDR3 region has 13 residues. V shed 4 bases, J shed 5 bases, and the junction held 4 bases outside the gene matches. Germline loops: CDR1 LNHDA, CDR2 SQIVND (reference sequence). The CDR3 spells CASSRQGLYGYTF. For the CDR3, the DNA is TGTGCCAGTAGTAGACAGGGCTTGTATGGCTACACCTTC.

J is TRBJ2-7 and V is TRBV27, with D possibly being TRBD1 (6 bases). V lost 2 bases, J lost 0 bases, and 8 bases lay in between. The CDR3 has 14 amino acids. The germline gives CDR1 MNHEY, CDR2 SMNVEV (reference sequence). CDR3 protein: CASSLRQDSYEQYF. The CDR3 DNA reads as TGTGCCAGCAGTTTAAGACAGGACTCCTACGAGCAGTACTTC.

Only one count was recorded for this clone. This chain joins TRBV7-9 and TRBJ2-5; D possibly corresponds to TRBD1 (6 bases). Trimming removed 6 bases from V and 5 bases from J, with 25 bases in between. Germline CDR1 and CDR2: SEHNR and FQNEAQ (reference sequence). CDR3 size: 17 residues. This CDR3 is CASSPSRGPLRYETQYF. CDR3 sequence (DNA): TGTGCCAGCAGTCCAAGCAGGGGTCCCCTCCGCTACGAGACCCAGTACTTC.

The rearrangement joins TRBV6-5 to TRBJ1-2; D remains ambiguous. V was clipped by 5 bases and J by 8 bases, with 12 bases between them. From germline, CDR1 is MNHEY and CDR2 SVGAGI. The CDR3 runs to 12 residues. The DNA for the CDR3 is TGTGCCAGCAGTCTGGGCCGCGAAGGCTACACCTTC. Amino acids: CASSLGREGYTF.

This clone was counted a few times. The V gene is TRBV2, the J gene TRBJ1-2, with 8 bases that match TRBD1. The CDR3 has 14 residues. Per the germline V gene, CDR1 is SNHLY and CDR2 is FYNNEI. V was pared by 5 bases and J by 5 bases, with 7 bases of the junction left unmatched. The CDR3 region is CASSTTGGAYGYTF. CDR3 coding DNA: TGTGCCAGCAGTACCACAGGGGGGGCTTATGGCTACACCTTC.

The V gene is TRBV6-5, the J gene TRBJ2-1; TRBD1 might be the D (5 bases). Germline V lookup: CDR1 MNHEY, CDR2 SVGAGI. Trimming removed 4 bases at V and 6 bases at J, with 13 bases between. The CDR3 has 14 residues. The chain's CDR3 is CASSSRRGRNEQFF. The CDR3 DNA reads as TGTGCCAGCAGTTCCAGAAGGGGTCGCAATGAGCAGTTCTTC.

V is TRBV5-6 and J is TRBJ1-1; weak D call: TRBD1 (5 bases). CDR1 is SGHDT and CDR2 is YYEEEE in the germline V gene. V gave up 4 bases and J gave up 1 base, with 8 bases separating them. This CDR3 spans 13 amino acids. The CDR3 DNA is TGTGCCAGCAGCCTTGACAGGAACACTGAAGCTTTCTTT. It specifies CASSLDRNTEAFF.